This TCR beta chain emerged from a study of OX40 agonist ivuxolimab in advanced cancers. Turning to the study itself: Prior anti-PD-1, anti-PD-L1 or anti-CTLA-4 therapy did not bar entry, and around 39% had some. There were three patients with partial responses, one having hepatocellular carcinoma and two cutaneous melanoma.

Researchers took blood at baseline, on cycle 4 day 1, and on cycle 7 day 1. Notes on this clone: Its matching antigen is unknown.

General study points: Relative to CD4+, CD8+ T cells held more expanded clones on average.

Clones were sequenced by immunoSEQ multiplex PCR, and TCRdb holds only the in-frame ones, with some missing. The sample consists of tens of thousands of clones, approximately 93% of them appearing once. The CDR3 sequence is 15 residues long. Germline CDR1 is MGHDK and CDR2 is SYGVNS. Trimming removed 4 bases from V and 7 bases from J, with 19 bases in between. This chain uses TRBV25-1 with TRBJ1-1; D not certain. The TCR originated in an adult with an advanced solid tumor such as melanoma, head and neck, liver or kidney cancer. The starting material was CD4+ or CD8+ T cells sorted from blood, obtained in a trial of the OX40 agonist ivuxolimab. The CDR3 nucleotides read TGTGCCAGCAGTGCTAATAAGAGGCTCCGGGATGAAGCTTTCTTT. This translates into CASSANKRLRDEAFF.